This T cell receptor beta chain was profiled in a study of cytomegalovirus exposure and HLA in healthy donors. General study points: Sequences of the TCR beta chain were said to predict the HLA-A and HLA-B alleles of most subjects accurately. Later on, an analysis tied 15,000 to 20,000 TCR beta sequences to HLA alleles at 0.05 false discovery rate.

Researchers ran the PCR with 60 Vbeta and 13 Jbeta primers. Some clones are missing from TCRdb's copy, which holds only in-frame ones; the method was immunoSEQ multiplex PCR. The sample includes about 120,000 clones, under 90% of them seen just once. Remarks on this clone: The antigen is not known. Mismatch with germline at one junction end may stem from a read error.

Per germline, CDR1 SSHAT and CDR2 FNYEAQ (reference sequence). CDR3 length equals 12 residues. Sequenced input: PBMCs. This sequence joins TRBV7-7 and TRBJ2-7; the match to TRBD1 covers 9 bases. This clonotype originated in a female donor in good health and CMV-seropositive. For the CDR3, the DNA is TGTGCTAGCAGCCGGACAGGGGAAGAGCAGTACTTC. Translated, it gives CASSRTGEEQYF.